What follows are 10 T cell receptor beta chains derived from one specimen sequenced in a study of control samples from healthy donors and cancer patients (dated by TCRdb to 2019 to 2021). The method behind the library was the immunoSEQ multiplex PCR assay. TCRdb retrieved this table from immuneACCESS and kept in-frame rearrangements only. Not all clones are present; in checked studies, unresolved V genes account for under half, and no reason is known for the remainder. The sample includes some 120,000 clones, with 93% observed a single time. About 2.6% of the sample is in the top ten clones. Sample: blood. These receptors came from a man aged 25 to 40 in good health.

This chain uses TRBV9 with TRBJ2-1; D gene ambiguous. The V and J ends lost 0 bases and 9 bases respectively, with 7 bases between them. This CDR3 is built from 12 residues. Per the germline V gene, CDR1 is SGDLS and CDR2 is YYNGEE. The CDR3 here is CASSVGLAEQFF. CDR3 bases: TGTGCCAGCAGCGTAGGCCTTGCTGAGCAGTTCTTC. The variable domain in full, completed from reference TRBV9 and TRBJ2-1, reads DSGVTQTPKHLITATGQRVTLRCSPRSGDLSVYWYQQSLDQGLQFLIQYYNGEERAKGNILERFSAQQFPDLHSELNLSSLELGDSALYFCASSVGLAEQFFGPGTRLTVL.

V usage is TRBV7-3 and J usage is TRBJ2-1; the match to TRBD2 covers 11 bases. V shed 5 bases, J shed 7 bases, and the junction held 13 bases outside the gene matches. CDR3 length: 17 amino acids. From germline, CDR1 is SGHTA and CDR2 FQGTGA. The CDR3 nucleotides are TGTGCCAGCAGCGAGATTTCTAGCGGGGGGAACACGAATGAGCAGTTCTTC. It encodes CASSEISSGGNTNEQFF.

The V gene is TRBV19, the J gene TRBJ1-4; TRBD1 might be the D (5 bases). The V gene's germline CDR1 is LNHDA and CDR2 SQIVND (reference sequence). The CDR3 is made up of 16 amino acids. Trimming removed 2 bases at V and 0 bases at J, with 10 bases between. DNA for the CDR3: TGTGCCAGTAGTATATTACAGGTCGCAACTAATGAAAAACTGTTTTTT. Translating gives CASSILQVATNEKLFF.

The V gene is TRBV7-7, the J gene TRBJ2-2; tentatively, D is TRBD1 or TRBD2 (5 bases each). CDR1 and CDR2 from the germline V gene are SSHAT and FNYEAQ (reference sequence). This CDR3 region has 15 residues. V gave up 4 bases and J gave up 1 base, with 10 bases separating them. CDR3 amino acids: CASSSGTGNTGELFF. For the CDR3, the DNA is TGTGCCAGCAGCTCGGGGACCGGGAACACCGGGGAGCTGTTTTTT. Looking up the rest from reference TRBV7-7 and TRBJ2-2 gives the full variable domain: GAGVSQSPRYKVTKRGQDVTLRCDPISSHATLYWYQQALGQGPEFLTYFNYEAQPDKSGLPSDRFSAERPEGSISTLTIQRTEQRDSAMYRCASSSGTGNTGELFFGEGSRLTVL.

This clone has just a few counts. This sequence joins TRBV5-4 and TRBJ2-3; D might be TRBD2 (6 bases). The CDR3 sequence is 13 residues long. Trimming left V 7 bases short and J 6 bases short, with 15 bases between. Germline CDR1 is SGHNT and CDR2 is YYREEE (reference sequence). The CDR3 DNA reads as TGTGCCAGCGGGGTCGGGGGAGAGGATACGCAGTATTTT. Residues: CASGVGGEDTQYF.

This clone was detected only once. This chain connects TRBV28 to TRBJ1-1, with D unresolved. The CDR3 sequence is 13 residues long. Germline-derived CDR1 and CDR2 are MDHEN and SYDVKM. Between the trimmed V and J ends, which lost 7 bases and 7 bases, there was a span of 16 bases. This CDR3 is CASTIGKGVEAFF. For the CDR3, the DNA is TGTGCCAGCACCATTGGAAAGGGTGTTGAAGCTTTCTTT.

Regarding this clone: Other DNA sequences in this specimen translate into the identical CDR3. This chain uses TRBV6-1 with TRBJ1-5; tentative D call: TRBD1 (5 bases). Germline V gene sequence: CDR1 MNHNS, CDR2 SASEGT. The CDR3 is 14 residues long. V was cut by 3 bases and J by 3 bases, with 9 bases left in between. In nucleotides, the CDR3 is TGTGCCAGCAGTGATACAGGCTACAATCAGCCCCAGCATTTT. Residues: CASSDTGYNQPQHF.

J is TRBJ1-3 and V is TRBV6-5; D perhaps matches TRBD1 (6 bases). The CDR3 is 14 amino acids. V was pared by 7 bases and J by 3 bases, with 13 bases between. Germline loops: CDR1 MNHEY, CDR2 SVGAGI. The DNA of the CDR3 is TGTGCCAGCAAAACAGGGATGAGTGGAAACACCATATATTTT. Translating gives CASKTGMSGNTIYF.

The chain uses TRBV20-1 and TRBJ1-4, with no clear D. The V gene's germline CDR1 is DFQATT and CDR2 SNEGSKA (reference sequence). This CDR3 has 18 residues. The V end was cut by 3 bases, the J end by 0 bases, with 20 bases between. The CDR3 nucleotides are TGCAGTGCTAGTGACGAGCCTCGACCCAGATCAACTAATGAAAAACTGTTTTTT. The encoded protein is CSASDEPRPRSTNEKLFF.

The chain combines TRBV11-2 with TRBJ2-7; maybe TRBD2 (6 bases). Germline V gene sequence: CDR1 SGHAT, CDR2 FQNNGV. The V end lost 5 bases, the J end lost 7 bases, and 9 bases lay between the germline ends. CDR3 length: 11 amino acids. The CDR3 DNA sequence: TGTGCCAGCAGCCATGGGGGGGAGCAGTACGTC. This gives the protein CASSHGGEQYV.